The entry below gives a single TCR beta chain sequence along with its context. Its target is unknown. This sample stems from a study of cytomegalovirus exposure and HLA in healthy donors. At the level of the study: A prior analysis found fewer than 120 million unique TCR beta sequences from 170 million or so T cells. Study observations and caveats: In a later analysis, HLA-associated beta chains showed higher expansion and lower generation probabilities than comparable chains.

Primers for the PCR totalled 60 Vbeta and 13 Jbeta. Method: immunoSEQ multiplex PCR; TCRdb's copy keeps in-frame clones and lacks some. The sample yields about 150,000 clones, around 80% seen once. The CDR3 totals 14 residues. What was sequenced was PBMCs. The sequence was collected from a woman under 40 in good health and CMV-seropositive. The chain links TRBV21-1 to TRBJ1-3. TRBV21-1 is a pseudogene. The CDR3 sequence is CASTSTTGWDTIYF. DNA for the CDR3: TGTGCCAGCACCTCAACAACCGGGTGGGACACCATATATTTT.